Listed below are T cell receptor beta chains from one sample, sequenced in a study of blood T cell dynamics during melanoma immunotherapy. TCRdb keeps only in-frame clones here, not all; method: immunoSEQ multiplex PCR. The sample yields over 1,000 clones, approximately 80% seen once. The sequencing here drew on cell-free DNA from blood, taken from a patient treated with checkpoint blockade. The source of these receptors is a human donor with melanoma. Each CDR3 is given with its conserved first and last residue. The D gene is left open where the match is weak. Clone size is stated in some rows and not others, as once, few, many or a class when expanded.

>TRBJ2-7|-|TRBV19|-
TGTGCCAGTAGTATAACCCCTACCGACTCCTACGAGCAGTACTTC
CASSITPTDSYEQYF
>TRBJ2-2|-|TRBV5-1|-
TGCGCCAGCAGCCCTCAATCTTTCACCGGGGAGCTGTTTTTT
CASSPQSFTGELFF
>TRBJ2-2|-|TRBV28|-
TGTGCCGCCAGGGCGGGGGCAGTCACCGGGGAGCTGTTTTTT
CAARAGAVTGELFF
>TRBJ1-4|-|TRBV7-2|-
TGTGCCAGCAGCTTCCTAGGGGGGGCCGGTGAAAAACTGTTTTTT
CASSFLGGAGEKLFF
>TRBJ1-1|-|TRBV19|-
TGTGCCAGTTGTAGGGCGGGGAACACTGAAGCTTTCTTT
CASCRAGNTEAFF
>TRBJ1-4|-|TRBV19|-
TGTGCCAGTACCCCACAGGGAACTAATGAAAAACTGTTTTTT
CASTPQGTNEKLFF
>TRBJ2-7|-|TRBV7-6|TRBD1
TGTGCCAGCAGCCTCAAGACAGGGGGGTCCGAGCAGTACTTC
CASSLKTGGSEQYF
>TRBJ2-7|-|TRBV28|TRBD1
TGTGCCAGCACCAAGGGGGACAGGGGAAGATCCGAGCAGTACTTC
CASTKGDRGRSEQYF
>TRBJ2-2|-|TRBV28|TRBD1
TGTGCCAGCAGTCTCACCCTCGGGACAGGGCCCACCGGGGAGCTGTTTTTT
CASSLTLGTGPTGELFF
>TRBJ1-4|few|TRBV5-6|-
TGTGCCAGCAGCCCCGGCCCAGGGATTACCGAAAAACTGTTTTTT
CASSPGPGITEKLFF
>TRBJ2-5|-|TRBV5-5|-
TGTGCCAGCACCTCCCCCGGGTATGGGGAGACCCAGTACTTC
CASTSPGYGETQYF
>TRBJ2-2|-|TRBV4-3|TRBD1
TGCGCCAGCAGCCCCATGACAGGGATCACCGGGGAGCTGTTTTTT
CASSPMTGITGELFF
>TRBJ1-1|-|TRBV25-1|-
TGTGCCAGCAGTGTGGGGGCGGCCACTGAAGCTTTCTTT
CASSVGAATEAFF
>TRBJ2-1|once|TRBV11-3|-
TGTGCCAGCAGCTTAGTAAGGGGATCGAATGAGCAGTTCTTC
CASSLVRGSNEQFF
>TRBJ2-1|-|TRBV29-1|-
TGCAGCGTTGAATCGCCCATGCCAGGTCGGAATGAGCAGTTCTTC
CSVESPMPGRNEQFF
>TRBJ1-4|-|TRBV10-2|-
TGCGCCAGCAGTGAGCCCAGGTTGGGGGCAACTAATGAAAAACTGTTTTTT
CASSEPRLGATNEKLFF